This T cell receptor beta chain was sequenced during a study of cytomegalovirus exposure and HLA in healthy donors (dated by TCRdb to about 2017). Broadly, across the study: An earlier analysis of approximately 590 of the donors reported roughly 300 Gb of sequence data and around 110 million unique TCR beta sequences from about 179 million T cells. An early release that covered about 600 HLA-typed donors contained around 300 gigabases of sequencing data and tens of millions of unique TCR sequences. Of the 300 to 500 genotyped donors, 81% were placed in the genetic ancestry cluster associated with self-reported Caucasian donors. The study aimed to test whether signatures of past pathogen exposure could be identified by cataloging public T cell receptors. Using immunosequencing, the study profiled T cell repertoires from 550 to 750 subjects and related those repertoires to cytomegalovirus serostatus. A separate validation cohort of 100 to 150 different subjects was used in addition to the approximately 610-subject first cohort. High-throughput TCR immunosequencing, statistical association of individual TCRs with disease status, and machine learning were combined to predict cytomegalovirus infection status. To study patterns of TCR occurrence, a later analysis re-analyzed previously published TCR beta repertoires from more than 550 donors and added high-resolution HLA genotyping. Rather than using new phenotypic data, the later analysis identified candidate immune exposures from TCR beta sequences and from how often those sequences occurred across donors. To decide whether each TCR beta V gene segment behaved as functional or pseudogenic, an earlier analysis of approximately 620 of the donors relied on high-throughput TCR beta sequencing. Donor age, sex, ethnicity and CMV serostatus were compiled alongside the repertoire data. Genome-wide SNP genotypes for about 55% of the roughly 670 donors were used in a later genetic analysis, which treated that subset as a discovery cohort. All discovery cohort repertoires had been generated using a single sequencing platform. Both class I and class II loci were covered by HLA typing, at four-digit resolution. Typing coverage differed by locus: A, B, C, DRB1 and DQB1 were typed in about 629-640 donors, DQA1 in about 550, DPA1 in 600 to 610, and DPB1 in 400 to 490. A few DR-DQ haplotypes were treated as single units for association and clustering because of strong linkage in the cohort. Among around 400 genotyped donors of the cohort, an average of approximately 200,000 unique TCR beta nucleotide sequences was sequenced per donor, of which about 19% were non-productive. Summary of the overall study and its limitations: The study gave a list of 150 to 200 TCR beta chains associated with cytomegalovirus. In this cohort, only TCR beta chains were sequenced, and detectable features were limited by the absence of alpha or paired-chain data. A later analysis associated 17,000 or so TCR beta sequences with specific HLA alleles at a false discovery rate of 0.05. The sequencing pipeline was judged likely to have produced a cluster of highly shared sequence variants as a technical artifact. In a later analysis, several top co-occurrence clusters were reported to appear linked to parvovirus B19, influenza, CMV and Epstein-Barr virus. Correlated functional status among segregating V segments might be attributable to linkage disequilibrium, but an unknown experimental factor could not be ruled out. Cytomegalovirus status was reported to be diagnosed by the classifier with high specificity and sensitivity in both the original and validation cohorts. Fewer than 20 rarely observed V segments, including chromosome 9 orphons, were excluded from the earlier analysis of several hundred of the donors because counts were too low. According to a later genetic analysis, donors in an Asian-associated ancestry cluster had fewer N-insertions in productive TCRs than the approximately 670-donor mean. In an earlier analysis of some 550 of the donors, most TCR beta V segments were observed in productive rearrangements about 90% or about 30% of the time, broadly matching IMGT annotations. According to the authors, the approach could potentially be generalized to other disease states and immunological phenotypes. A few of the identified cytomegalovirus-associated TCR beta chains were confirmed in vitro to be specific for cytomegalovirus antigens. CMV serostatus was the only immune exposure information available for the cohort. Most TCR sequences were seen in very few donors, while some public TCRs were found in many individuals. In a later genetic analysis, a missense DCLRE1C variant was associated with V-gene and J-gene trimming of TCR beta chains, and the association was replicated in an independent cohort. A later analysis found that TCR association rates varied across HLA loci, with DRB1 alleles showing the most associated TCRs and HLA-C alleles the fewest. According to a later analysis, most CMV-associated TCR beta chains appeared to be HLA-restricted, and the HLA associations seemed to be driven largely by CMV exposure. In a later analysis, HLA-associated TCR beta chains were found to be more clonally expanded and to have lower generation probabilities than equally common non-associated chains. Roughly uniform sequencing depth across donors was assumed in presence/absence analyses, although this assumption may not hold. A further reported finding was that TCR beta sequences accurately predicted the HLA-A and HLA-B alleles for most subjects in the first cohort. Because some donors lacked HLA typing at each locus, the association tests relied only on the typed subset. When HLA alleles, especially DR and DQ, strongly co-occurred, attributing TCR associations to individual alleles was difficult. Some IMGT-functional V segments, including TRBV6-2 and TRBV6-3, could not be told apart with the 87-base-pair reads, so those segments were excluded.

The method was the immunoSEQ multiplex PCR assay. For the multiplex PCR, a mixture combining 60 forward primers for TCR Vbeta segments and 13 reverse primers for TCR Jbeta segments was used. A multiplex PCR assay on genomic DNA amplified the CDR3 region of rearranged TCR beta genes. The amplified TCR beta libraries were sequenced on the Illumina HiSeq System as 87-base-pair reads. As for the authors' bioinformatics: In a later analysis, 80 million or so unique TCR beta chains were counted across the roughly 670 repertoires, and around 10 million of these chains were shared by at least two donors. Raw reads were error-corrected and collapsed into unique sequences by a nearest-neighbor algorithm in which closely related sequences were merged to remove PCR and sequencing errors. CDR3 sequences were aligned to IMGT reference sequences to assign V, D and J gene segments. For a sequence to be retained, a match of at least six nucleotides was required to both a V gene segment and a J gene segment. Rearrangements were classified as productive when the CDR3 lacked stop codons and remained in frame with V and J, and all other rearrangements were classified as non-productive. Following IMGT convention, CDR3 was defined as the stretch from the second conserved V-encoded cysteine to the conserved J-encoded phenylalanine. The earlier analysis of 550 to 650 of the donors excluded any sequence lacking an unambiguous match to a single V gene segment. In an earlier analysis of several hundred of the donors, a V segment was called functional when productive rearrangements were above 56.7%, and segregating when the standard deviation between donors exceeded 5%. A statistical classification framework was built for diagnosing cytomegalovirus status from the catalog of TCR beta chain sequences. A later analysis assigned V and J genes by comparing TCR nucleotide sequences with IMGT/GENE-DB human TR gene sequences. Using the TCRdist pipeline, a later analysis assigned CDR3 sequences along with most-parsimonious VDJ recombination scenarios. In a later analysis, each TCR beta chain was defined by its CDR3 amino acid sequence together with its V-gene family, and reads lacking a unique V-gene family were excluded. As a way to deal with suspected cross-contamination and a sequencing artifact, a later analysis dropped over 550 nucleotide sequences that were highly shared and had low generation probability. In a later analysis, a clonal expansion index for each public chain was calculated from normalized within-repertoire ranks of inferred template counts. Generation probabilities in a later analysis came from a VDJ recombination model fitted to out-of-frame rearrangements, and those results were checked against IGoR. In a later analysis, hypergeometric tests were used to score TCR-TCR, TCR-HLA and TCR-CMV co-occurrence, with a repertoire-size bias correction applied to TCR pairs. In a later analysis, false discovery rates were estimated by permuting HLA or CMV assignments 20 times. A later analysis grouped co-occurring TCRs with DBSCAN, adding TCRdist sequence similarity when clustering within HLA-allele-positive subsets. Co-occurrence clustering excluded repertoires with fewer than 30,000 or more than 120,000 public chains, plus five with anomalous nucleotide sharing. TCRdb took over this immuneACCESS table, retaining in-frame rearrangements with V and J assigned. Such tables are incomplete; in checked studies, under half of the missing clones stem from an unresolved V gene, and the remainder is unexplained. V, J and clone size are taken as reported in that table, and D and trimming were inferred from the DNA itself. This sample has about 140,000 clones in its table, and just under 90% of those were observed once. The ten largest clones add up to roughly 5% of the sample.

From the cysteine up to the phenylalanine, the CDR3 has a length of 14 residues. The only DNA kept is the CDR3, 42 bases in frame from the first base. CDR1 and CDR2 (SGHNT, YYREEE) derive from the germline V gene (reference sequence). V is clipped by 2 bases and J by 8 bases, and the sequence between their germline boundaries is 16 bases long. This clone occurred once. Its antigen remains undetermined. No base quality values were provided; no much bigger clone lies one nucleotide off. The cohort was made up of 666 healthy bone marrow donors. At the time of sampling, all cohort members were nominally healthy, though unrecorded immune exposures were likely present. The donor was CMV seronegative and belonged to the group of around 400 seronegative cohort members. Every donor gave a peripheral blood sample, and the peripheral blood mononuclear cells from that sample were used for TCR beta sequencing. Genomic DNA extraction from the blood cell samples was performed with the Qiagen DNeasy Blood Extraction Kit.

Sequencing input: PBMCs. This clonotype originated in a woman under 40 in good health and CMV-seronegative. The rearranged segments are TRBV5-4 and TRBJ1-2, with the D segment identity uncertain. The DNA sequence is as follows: TGTGCCAGCAGCTTAAGAAGGGAGATGAGGGGCTACACCTTC. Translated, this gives CASSLRREMRGYTF. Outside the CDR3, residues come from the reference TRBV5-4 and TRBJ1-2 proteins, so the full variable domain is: ETGVTQSPTHLIKTRGQQVTLRCSSQSGHNTVSWYQQALGQGPQFIFQYYREEENGRGNFPPRFSGLQFPNYSSELNVNALELDDSALYLCASSLRREMRGYTFGSGTRLTVV.